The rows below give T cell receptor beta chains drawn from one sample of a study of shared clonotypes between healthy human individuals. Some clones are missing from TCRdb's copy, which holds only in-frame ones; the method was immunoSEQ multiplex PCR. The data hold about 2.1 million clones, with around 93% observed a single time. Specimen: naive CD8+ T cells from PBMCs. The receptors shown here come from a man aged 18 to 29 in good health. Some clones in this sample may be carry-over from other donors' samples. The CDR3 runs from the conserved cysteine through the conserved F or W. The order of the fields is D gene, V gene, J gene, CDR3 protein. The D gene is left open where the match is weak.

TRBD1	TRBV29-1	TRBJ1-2	CSAPDRGYGYTF
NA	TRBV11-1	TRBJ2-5	CASSLRRRGVEETQYF
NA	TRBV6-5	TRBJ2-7	CASSYSHSSYEQYF
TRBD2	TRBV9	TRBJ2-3	CASSGSAGGPDTQYF
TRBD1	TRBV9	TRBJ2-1	CASSRQGAYEQFF
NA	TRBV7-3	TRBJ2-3	CASSLPVIGGFTDTQYF
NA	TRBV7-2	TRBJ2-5	CASSPFWARTYQETQYF
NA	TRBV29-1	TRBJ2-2	CSVEPGNTGELFF
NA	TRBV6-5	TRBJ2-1	CASSYRDSYNEQFF
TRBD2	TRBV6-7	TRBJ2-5	CASSYFNLTGLAGAPSRQETQYF
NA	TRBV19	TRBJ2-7	CASSIFPESYEQYF
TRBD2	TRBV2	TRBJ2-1	CASRATSGRGDEQFF
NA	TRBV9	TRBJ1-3	CASSATGNTIYF
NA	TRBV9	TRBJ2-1	CASSVEGGDEQFF
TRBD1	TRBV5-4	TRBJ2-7	CASSGRGGSEQYF
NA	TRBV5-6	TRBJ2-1	CASSLDTSYNEQFF
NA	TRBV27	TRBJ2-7	CASSFTLGPRPPRHEQYF
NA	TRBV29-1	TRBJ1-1	CSVPGNTEAFF
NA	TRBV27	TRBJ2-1	CASARWDGEQFF
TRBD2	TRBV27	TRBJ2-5	CASSILAGVGETQYF
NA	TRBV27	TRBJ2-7	CASSFRRPEGPYEQYF
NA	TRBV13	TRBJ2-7	CASSPGAGVSYEQYF
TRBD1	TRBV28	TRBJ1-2	CASRKTGAGYTF
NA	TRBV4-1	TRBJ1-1	CASSQTVMNTEAFF
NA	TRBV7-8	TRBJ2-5	CASSLGAPGPRGIETQYF
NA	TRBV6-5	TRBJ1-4	CASSLMTLGGEKLFF
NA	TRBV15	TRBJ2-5	CATSRVMTFLVRGVETQYF
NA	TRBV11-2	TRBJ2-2	CASSSVRELFF
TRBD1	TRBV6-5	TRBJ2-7	CASKVWAGGTYEQYF
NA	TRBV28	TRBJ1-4	CASSLSRAYNEKLFF
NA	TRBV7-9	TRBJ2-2	CASSLGVGTNTGELFF
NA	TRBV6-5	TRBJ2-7	CASRDLTHEQYF
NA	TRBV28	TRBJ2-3	CASSLRQPTDTQYF
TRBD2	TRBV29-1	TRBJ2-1	CSANGREGRNEQFF
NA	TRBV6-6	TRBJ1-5	CASNDMDQPQHF